The 19 T cell receptor beta chains below come from one sample, sequenced in a study of CD8 T cells in Susac syndrome. Random-hexamer reverse transcription was applied to about 0.45 to 1 ug RNA. TCRdb recomputed calls from the immunoSEQ multiplex PCR reads with MiXCR, one row per CDR3 protein. The sample carries under 90,000 distinct CDR3 sequences, around 93% recorded once. Sequenced input: CD4+ T cells from PBMCs. All receptors come from a human donor with Susac syndrome.

V and J are TRBV23-1 and TRBJ2-2; 15 bases are shared with TRBD2. TRBV23-1 is reported as an ORF; its role is uncertain. CDR3 length: 18 residues. V lost 4 bases and J lost 4; bases outside the gene matches: 7. CDR3 sequence (DNA): TGCGCCAGCAGTCGCCCGGGACTAGCGGGGGGTTCCACCGGGGAGCTGTTTTTT. This translates into CASSRPGLAGGSTGELFF.

The rearrangement links TRBV3-1 to TRBJ2-5; unclear D gene. CDR1 and CDR2 (germline): LGHDT, YNNKEL (reference sequence). CDR3 size: 15 residues. The germline V and J ends were trimmed by 0 bases and 2 bases, with 10 bases remaining between them. The DNA of the CDR3 is TGTGCCAGCAGCCAAGATCGGCAGCGTCAAGAGACCCAGTACTTC. Translation gives CASSQDRQRQETQYF.

The chain carries TRBV12-3 or TRBV12-4 and TRBJ2-7; D is ambiguous. The V gene lost 1 base and the J gene lost 7 bases, with 11 bases spanning the gap. CDR3 length: 13 amino acids. CDR3 nucleotides: TGTGCCAGCAGTTTAGGCCTGGCCATTGAGCAGTACTTC. This encodes CASSLGLAIEQYF.

The rearrangement joins TRBV18 to TRBJ1-1; D is possibly TRBD1 (6 bases). V lost 4 bases, J lost 0 bases, and 12 bases lay in between. This CDR3 contains 15 residues. Germline loops: CDR1 KGHSH, CDR2 LQKENI. CDR3 coding DNA: TGTGCCAGCTCACGTGGTTCAGGGGTGAACACTGAAGCTTTCTTT. Its protein is CASSRGSGVNTEAFF.

This clonotype showed up just once. The genes are TRBV6-6 and TRBJ1-5; no reliable D call. The germline V gene has CDR1 MNHNY and CDR2 SVGAGI (reference sequence). The V end was cut by 5 bases, the J end by 4 bases, with 15 bases between. The CDR3 covers 15 residues. The CDR3 DNA reads as TGTGCCAGCAGTAATCAGGAAACTTATAATCAGCCCCAGCATTTT. Its translation is CASSNQETYNQPQHF.

This clonotype occurred once. This chain connects TRBV5-6 to TRBJ2-1, with TRBD1 matching 8 bases. This CDR3 has 17 residues. The germline V gene encodes CDR1 SGHDT and CDR2 YYEEEE. J was trimmed by 6 bases and V by 5 bases; bases with no gene match: 16. CDR3 sequence: CASRPARAGGTFNEQFF. CDR3 DNA sequence: TGTGCCAGCAGACCAGCCCGGGCAGGGGGCACTTTCAATGAGCAGTTCTTC.

This chain uses TRBV12-3 or TRBV12-4 with TRBJ1-2, with D maybe TRBD1 (6 bases). The V end was cut by 7 bases, the J end by 2 bases, with 14 bases between. There are 14 residues in the CDR3. The CDR3 sequence is CASNIGGLNYGYTF. CDR3 DNA sequence: TGTGCCAGCAACATAGGGGGTTTGAACTATGGCTACACCTTC.

DNA of the CDR3: TGCAGCGTTGTAGGGACAGCCCCCTACGAGCAGTACTTC. It translates to CSVVGTAPYEQYF. V usage is TRBV29-1 and J usage is TRBJ2-7; 7 nucleotides match TRBD1. This CDR3 spans 13 amino acids. CDR1 SQVTM and CDR2 ANQGSEA come from the germline V gene. After removal of 4 bases from V and 2 bases from J, the junction contained 5 bases not matched to a gene.

This sequence joins TRBV6-5 and TRBJ2-7; D possibly corresponds to TRBD1 (5 bases). Trimming removed 5 bases at V and 6 bases at J, with 11 bases between. The CDR3 covers 12 residues. Germline CDR1 MNHEY, CDR2 SVGAGI. This CDR3 is CASSKHQGEQYF. CDR3 sequence (DNA): TGTGCCAGCAGTAAACACCAGGGCGAGCAGTACTTC.

This clonotype was found once. The chain carries TRBV14 and TRBJ1-2; no firm D call. Trimming left V 4 bases short and J 6 bases short, with 18 bases between. CDR1 SGHDN and CDR2 FVKESK come from the germline V gene. The CDR3 is 15 amino acids. CDR3 nucleotides: TGTGCCAGCAGCCCCCCATGGGAGAGAATCGATGGCTACACCTTC. Protein product: CASSPPWERIDGYTF. The complete variable domain, with remaining parts taken from reference TRBV14 and TRBJ1-2, reads EAGVTQFPSHSVIEKGQTVTLRCDPISGHDNLYWYRRVMGKEIKFLLHFVKESKQDESGMPNNRFLAERTGGTYSTLKVQPAELEDSGVYFCASSPPWERIDGYTFGSGTRLTVV.

J is TRBJ2-3 and V is TRBV28; D not resolved. CDR1 is MDHEN and CDR2 is SYDVKM in the germline V gene. The CDR3 length is 12 residues. The V end lost 4 bases, the J end lost 8 bases, and 10 bases lay between the germline ends. The CDR3 nucleotides read TGTGCCAGCAGTTCCCCCCCAGGTACGCAGTATTTT. Its translation: CASSSPPGTQYF.

The rearrangement joins TRBV15 to TRBJ2-3, with 7 nucleotides matching TRBD2. The germline V gene encodes CDR1 LNHNV and CDR2 YYDKDF (reference sequence). The ends lost 4 bases at V and 0 bases at J; junction bases unmatched: 7. The CDR3 contains 16 residues. This chain's CDR3 is CATSTGLAASTDTQYF. Here the CDR3 DNA reads TGTGCCACCAGCACGGGGCTAGCGGCTAGCACAGATACGCAGTATTTT.

The V call is TRBV19, the J call TRBJ2-5; TRBD1 matches 8 bases. CDR3 length: 14 amino acids. Germline V CDR1 and CDR2: LNHDA, SQIVND (reference sequence). The trim removed 3 bases at V and 4 bases at J, leaving 4 bases unmatched. The CDR3 loop reads CASSITGTGETQYF. The CDR3 region has the DNA TGTGCCAGTAGTATTACAGGGACAGGAGAGACCCAGTACTTC.

The chain joins TRBV7-8 to TRBJ1-2; D is ambiguous. V lost 1 base, J lost 4 bases, and 19 bases lay in between. Germline CDR1 reads SGHVS; CDR2 reads FQNEAQ. CDR3 length equals 17 residues. CDR3: CASSLGGGTAGTYGYTF. For the CDR3, the DNA is TGTGCCAGCAGCTTAGGAGGTGGCACGGCGGGAACCTATGGCTACACCTTC.

J is TRBJ2-3 and V is TRBV6-1; TRBD2 agrees at 7 bases. The CDR3 is made up of 16 amino acids. Germline lookup yields CDR1 MNHNS and CDR2 SASEGT. The J segment lost 2 bases and the V segment lost 6 bases, leaving 11 bases of the junction unmatched. CDR3 residues: CASREGRRGNTDTQYF. The CDR3 DNA sequence: TGTGCCAGCAGAGAGGGGCGGCGGGGGAACACAGATACGCAGTATTTT.

This clonotype appeared once. CDR3 loop: CSASSGSSGANVLTF. CDR3 bases: TGCAGTGCTTCCTCTGGTAGCTCTGGGGCCAACGTCCTGACTTTC. The chain has TRBV20-1 and TRBJ2-6; D uncertain. CDR1 is DFQATT, CDR2 SNEGSKA, per germline (reference sequence). Trimming pared 5 bases from V and 0 bases from J, leaving 11 bases between. The CDR3 totals 15 residues.

The J gene is TRBJ2-7, the V gene TRBV29-1; 7 bases are a match to TRBD2. V lost 7 bases, J lost 6 bases, and 9 bases stayed unmatched. This CDR3 contains 12 residues. From germline, CDR1 is SQVTM and CDR2 ANQGSEA. The CDR3 DNA is TGCAGCGCCGCGGGGGACCTAAGCGAGCAGTACTTC. Translating gives CSAAGDLSEQYF.

The chain employs TRBV2 and TRBJ2-5, with D unresolved. Per the germline V gene, CDR1 is SNHLY and CDR2 is FYNNEI. CDR3 length: 14 residues. Trimming cost V 6 bases and J 5 bases, with 16 bases left between them. The CDR3 region has the DNA TGTGCCAGCAGAGGTAGCCCTCTCCGGGAGACCCAGTACTTC. It encodes CASRGSPLRETQYF.

This chain links TRBV15 with TRBJ2-1, with 7 bases fitting TRBD2. This CDR3 contains 15 residues. Looked up from germline, CDR1 is LNHNV and CDR2 is YYDKDF (reference sequence). J lost 4 bases, V lost 5 bases, and 8 bases had no gene match. The CDR3: CATSRPGLLYNEQFF. CDR3 sequence (DNA): TGTGCCACCAGCCGACCGGGACTATTGTACAATGAGCAGTTCTTC.